This T cell receptor (beta chain) was documented in a study of Graves' ophthalmopathy and Graves' hyperthyroidism. For the study at large: Untreated patients at initial diagnosis provided peripheral blood. Study results and limitations: Blood contained most expanded thyroid clonotypes exceeding 0.001 frequency.

Beta-chain TCR CDR3 regions were amplified from RNA transcripts. An initial RT-PCR round employing HTBI primers preceded a second-round multiplex PCR. TCRdb itself ran the multiplex PCR reads through MiXCR, one entry per CDR3 protein. This table holds about 220,000 distinct CDR3 sequences, 20% to 25% found once. With regard to this clonotype: Antigen: not known. The junction departs from the called germline gene at one end, perhaps through a read error.

Germline loops: CDR1 MNHEY, CDR2 SMNVEV (reference sequence). This CDR3 is 17 amino acids long. This sequence was found in a woman in her forties or fifties with Graves' ophthalmopathy. The V call is TRBV27, the J call TRBJ1-6; D unresolved. The sample consisted of peripheral blood. The chain's CDR3 is CASSLVWKNSYNSPLHF. DNA for the CDR3: TGTGCCAGCAGTTTAGTTTGGAAAAACTCCTATAATTCGCCCCTCCACTTT.